These 28 T cell receptor beta chains share one sample of origin, sequenced in a study of blood T cell repertoires in COVID-19. Assay used: immunoSEQ multiplex PCR; TCRdb lists only in-frame clones, some missing. The table has 200,000 to 250,000 clones, approximately 83% seen once. The sample comprised peripheral blood. These receptors came from a woman aged 50 to 60 with acute or convalescent COVID-19.

This clone was observed a single time. The gene calls are TRBV9 and TRBJ2-1; weak D call: TRBD1 (6 bases). Between the trimmed V and J ends, which lost 4 bases and 7 bases, there was a span of 18 bases. This CDR3 is built from 15 residues. Germline CDR1 SGDLS, CDR2 YYNGEE. The CDR3 DNA sequence: TGTGCCAGCAGCATGACAGGTCAAGGTATAAATGAGCAGTTCTTC. Its translation: CASSMTGQGINEQFF. Based on the CDR3 plus reference TRBV9 and TRBJ2-1, the full variable domain is DSGVTQTPKHLITATGQRVTLRCSPRSGDLSVYWYQQSLDQGLQFLIQYYNGEERAKGNILERFSAQQFPDLHSELNLSSLELGDSALYFCASSMTGQGINEQFFGPGTRLTVL.

The CDR3 here is CASSPQGPEAFF. CDR3 DNA: TGTGCCAGCAGTCCTCAGGGCCCTGAAGCTTTCTTT. The rearrangement links TRBV6-5 to TRBJ1-1; D is perhaps TRBD1 (5 bases). The CDR3 runs 12 residues. The germline gives CDR1 MNHEY, CDR2 SVGAGI. The V gene lost 5 bases and the J gene lost 6 bases, with 10 bases spanning the gap.

This CDR3 reads CASRRTGQGSYF. CDR3 DNA: TGTGCCAGCAGGCGGACCGGACAGGGATCTTACTTC. This chain connects TRBV28 to TRBJ2-7, with 8 bases that match TRBD1. V was clipped by 6 bases and J by 13 bases; unmatched bases: 11. Germline V lookup: CDR1 MDHEN, CDR2 SYDVKM. The CDR3 sequence is 12 residues long.

The chain joins TRBV7-2 to TRBJ1-4, with a weak D call TRBD1 (6 bases). Trimming shortened V by 1 base and J by 8 bases, and 14 bases separated the two germline ends. The CDR3 extends over 15 amino acids. Per the germline V gene, CDR1 is SGHTA and CDR2 is FQGNSA. The CDR3 DNA is TGTGCCAGCAGCTTAGACGGGACAAGGGGCGAAAAACTGTTTTTT. Protein sequence: CASSLDGTRGEKLFF.

This chain links TRBV7-9 with TRBJ2-1; 10 nucleotides match TRBD2. Trimming cost V 2 bases and J 5 bases; bases outside gene matches: 6. This CDR3 has 16 amino acids. Germline CDR1 and CDR2: SEHNR and FQNEAQ (reference sequence). CDR3 in DNA: TGTGCCAGCAGCTTACAGCTAGCGGGGGTCAACAATGAGCAGTTCTTC. It encodes CASSLQLAGVNNEQFF.

This sequence joins TRBV30 and TRBJ1-5, with 10 bases matching TRBD1. The V and J ends lost 2 bases and 7 bases, in that order; junction bases with no gene match: 2. The germline V gene encodes CDR1 GTSNPN and CDR2 SVGIG (reference sequence). CDR3 length: 13 amino acids. The CDR3: CAWSRQGAQPQHF. DNA for the CDR3: TGTGCCTGGAGTCGACAGGGGGCCCAGCCCCAGCATTTT.

Of note for this clone: This specimen includes other DNA sequences encoding the same CDR3. The chain has TRBV7-3 and TRBJ2-3; 7 nucleotides line up with TRBD2. This CDR3 is built from 14 residues. Germline V CDR1 and CDR2: SGHTA, FQGTGA. V trimming: 5 bases; J trimming: 4 bases; junction bases outside the gene matches: 6. The CDR3 DNA reads as TGTGCCAGCAGCGAAGGACTAGATGCAGATACGCAGTATTTT. Translation: CASSEGLDADTQYF. Filled out from reference TRBV7-3 and TRBJ2-3, the complete variable domain reads GAGVSQTPSNKVTEKGKYVELRCDPISGHTALYWYRQSLGQGPEFLIYFQGTGAADDSGLPNDRFFAVRPEGSVSTLKIQRTERGDSAVYLCASSEGLDADTQYFGPGTRLTVL.

The V gene is TRBV4-1, the J gene TRBJ2-7; TRBD1 matches at 8 bases. The CDR3 length is 14 residues. The V and J ends lost 4 bases and 3 bases, in that order; junction bases with no gene match: 5. Germline CDR1 and CDR2: MGHRA and YSYEKL. The CDR3, as DNA: TGCGCCAGCAGCCGGGACAGGATAAGCTACGAGCAGTACTTC. Amino acid sequence: CASSRDRISYEQYF.

The chain links TRBV6-5 to TRBJ1-5; D gene unclear. CDR1 MNHEY and CDR2 SVGAGI come from the germline V gene. The V end was cut by 8 bases, the J end by 6 bases, with 20 bases between. The CDR3 has 15 amino acids. The CDR3 loop is CASRLGREDSQPQHF. Here the CDR3 DNA reads TGTGCCAGCCGGTTAGGACGGGAGGATAGTCAGCCCCAGCATTTT.

The chain recombines TRBV19 with TRBJ1-1; a weak D match, TRBD1 (6 bases). CDR3 size: 15 residues. Germline loops: CDR1 LNHDA, CDR2 SQIVND (reference sequence). This chain's CDR3 is CVTTRGAAENTEAFF. The DNA for the CDR3 is TGTGTTACCACACGGGGGGCCGCTGAGAACACTGAAGCTTTCTTT.

V and J are TRBV9 and TRBJ2-3, with TRBD1 matching over 7 bases. V lost 0 bases, J lost 1 base, and 8 bases stayed unmatched. The V gene's germline CDR1 is SGDLS and CDR2 YYNGEE. This CDR3 contains 17 residues. CDR3 sequence (DNA): TGTGCCAGCAGCGTAGGGGATCCGGGACAGCGCACAGATACGCAGTATTTT. Protein: CASSVGDPGQRTDTQYF.

The chain couples TRBV7-2 to TRBJ1-3; D is possibly TRBD1 (6 bases). Looked up from germline, CDR1 is SGHTA and CDR2 is FQGNSA. The CDR3 has 16 amino acids. The V end was cut by 1 base, the J end by 0 bases, with 10 bases between. In nucleotides, the CDR3 is TGTGCCAGCAGCTTAGAGGGGACAAGCTCTGGAAACACCATATATTTT. It is translated as CASSLEGTSSGNTIYF.

This clone was seen only a few times. The chain employs TRBV11-2 and TRBJ2-1; 9 positions match TRBD2. J lost 9 bases, V lost 5 bases, and 11 bases had no gene match. Germline V gene data show CDR1 as SGHAT and CDR2 as FQNNGV. This CDR3 is built from 15 residues. CDR3 protein: CASSPLAGRMVEQFF. The CDR3 nucleotides read TGTGCCAGCAGCCCCCTAGCGGGACGGATGGTTGAGCAGTTCTTC.

The chain recombines TRBV30 with TRBJ1-2, with 8 bases matching TRBD1. This CDR3 is 14 amino acids long. Germline CDR1 GTSNPN, CDR2 SVGIG (reference sequence). The J segment lost 2 bases and the V segment lost 4 bases, leaving 6 bases of the junction unmatched. The CDR3 here is CAWKVTGANYGYTF. The CDR3 DNA reads as TGTGCCTGGAAAGTGACAGGGGCCAACTATGGCTACACCTTC.

The genes are TRBV24-1 and TRBJ2-3, with D possibly being TRBD1 (6 bases). Germline CDR1 KGHDR, CDR2 SFDVKD. The germline V and J ends were trimmed by 5 bases and 11 bases, with 16 bases remaining between them. The CDR3 has 13 residues. The CDR3 nucleotides are TGTGCCACCAGTGGGCCAGGGACAATTGAGCAGTATTTT. Translation: CATSGPGTIEQYF.

J is TRBJ2-1 and V is TRBV10-3, with 10 bases aligning to TRBD2. J gave up 5 bases and V 6 bases, and 10 bases lay outside the gene matches. Germline CDR1 and CDR2: ENHRY and SYGVKD. This CDR3 has 16 amino acids. The CDR3 spells CAIRKGAAGGNNEQFF. Here the CDR3 DNA reads TGTGCCATCAGGAAGGGAGCAGCGGGAGGGAACAATGAGCAGTTCTTC.

This clone has just one count. V is TRBV7-9 and J is TRBJ1-4; D uncertain. V dropped 3 bases and J dropped 4 bases, with 9 bases sitting between them. There are 14 residues in the CDR3. Germline CDR1 and CDR2: SEHNR and FQNEAQ (reference sequence). CDR3 nucleotides: TGTGCCAGCAGCTTGGATAGGAGTAATGAAAAACTGTTTTTT. It is translated as CASSLDRSNEKLFF.

This sequence joins TRBV2 and TRBJ1-3; D gene uncertain. V was shortened by 0 bases and J by 0 bases, with 6 bases between the two germline ends. From germline, CDR1 is SNHLY and CDR2 FYNNEI. This CDR3 comprises 15 residues. The CDR3 DNA sequence: TGTGCCAGCAGTGAAGCGTCAGGCTCTGGAAACACCATATATTTT. Amino acid sequence: CASSEASGSGNTIYF. Full variable domain (outside the CDR3, taken from reference TRBV2 and TRBJ1-3): EPEVTQTPSHQVTQMGQEVILRCVPISNHLYFYWYRQILGQKVEFLVSFYNNEISEKSEIFDDQFSVERPDGSNFTLKIRSTKLEDSAMYFCASSEASGSGNTIYFGEGSWLTVV.

This clone was observed once. J is TRBJ1-2 and V is TRBV5-4; D is perhaps TRBD1 (6 bases). V was shortened by 2 bases and J by 2 bases, with 7 bases between the two germline ends. This CDR3 has 13 residues. CDR1 is SGHNT and CDR2 is YYREEE in the germline V gene (reference sequence). The DNA for the CDR3 is TGTGCCAGCAGCTTTGGACAGAACTATGGCTACACCTTC. Residues: CASSFGQNYGYTF.

The V call is TRBV5-5, the J call TRBJ2-1; TRBD1 agrees at 11 bases. The germline gives CDR1 SGHKS, CDR2 YYEKEE (reference sequence). The CDR3 length is 15 residues. V dropped 2 bases and J dropped 4; count of bases not matched to a gene: 2. The CDR3 DNA sequence: TGTGCCAGCAGCTTTGGGACAGGGGGGTACAATGAGCAGTTCTTC. Amino acids: CASSFGTGGYNEQFF.

The chain joins TRBV24-1 to TRBJ1-2, with D possibly being TRBD1 (6 bases). Trimming took off 3 bases at V and 6 bases at J, with 13 bases between the two ends. Germline lookup yields CDR1 KGHDR and CDR2 SFDVKD. The length of the CDR3 is 14 residues. The CDR3 sequence is CATSDRSGVNGYTF. CDR3 sequence (DNA): TGTGCCACCAGTGATAGATCAGGGGTGAATGGCTACACCTTC.

The V and J genes are TRBV10-3 and TRBJ1-3, with 7 bases aligning to TRBD1. The CDR3 length is 14 residues. V lost 11 bases, J lost 1 base, and 8 bases stayed unmatched. The germline CDR1 and CDR2 sequences are ENHRY and SYGVKD. The CDR3 nucleotides are TGTGCCGTCAAACAGGGGATTTCTGGAAACACCATATATTTT. Its translation is CAVKQGISGNTIYF.

The V gene is TRBV5-1, the J gene TRBJ2-3; 10 nucleotides match TRBD2. This CDR3 region has 16 residues. Germline CDR1 and CDR2: SGHRS and YFSETQ. The trim removed 5 bases at V and 3 bases at J, leaving 9 bases unmatched. Here the CDR3 DNA reads TGCGCCAGCAGTTTACCAGCGGGGGGGCAAACAGATACGCAGTATTTT. Translating gives CASSLPAGGQTDTQYF.

The chain recombines TRBV11-2 with TRBJ1-5; 8 bases align to TRBD1. The J segment lost 4 bases and the V segment lost 5 bases, leaving 7 bases of the junction unmatched. The CDR3 consists of 15 residues. In germline, CDR1 is SGHAT, CDR2 FQNNGV. CDR3 amino acids: CASSPTGGINQPQHF. In nucleotides, the CDR3 is TGTGCCAGCAGCCCAACAGGGGGAATTAATCAGCCCCAGCATTTT.

This chain joins TRBV2 and TRBJ1-1; D call uncertain. This CDR3 comprises 14 residues. Germline CDR1 and CDR2: SNHLY and FYNNEI. V was shortened by 3 bases and J by 8 bases, with 16 bases between the two germline ends. The CDR3 here is CASSDRGGPEEAFF. CDR3 nucleotide sequence: TGTGCCAGCAGTGATCGCGGAGGACCCGAAGAAGCTTTCTTT.

The rearrangement uses TRBV2 and TRBJ1-2; D not certain. The V gene's germline CDR1 is SNHLY and CDR2 FYNNEI. V was cut by 6 bases and J by 2 bases, with 10 bases left in between. CDR3 length: 13 residues. In DNA, the CDR3 is TGTGCCAGCAGGAGCAGGATCAACTATGGCTACACCTTC. Amino acids: CASRSRINYGYTF.

The chain recombines TRBV6-5 with TRBJ2-7; TRBD1 matches at 8 bases. CDR3 size: 13 residues. Germline CDR1 and CDR2: MNHEY and SVGAGI. Trimming cost V 8 bases and J 5 bases; bases outside gene matches: 8. As DNA, the CDR3 is TGTGCCAGCTTGCCGCCAGGGGGCCACGAGCAGTACTTC. Translation: CASLPPGGHEQYF.

The sample holds one count of this clone. The V call is TRBV6-5, the J call TRBJ1-1, with 10 positions matching TRBD1. Trimming took 9 bases from V and 6 from J; bases not matched to a gene: 4. The germline V gene has CDR1 MNHEY and CDR2 SVGAGI. The CDR3 spans 12 residues. The CDR3 DNA is TGTGCCAGTGGACAGGGGGGCTCTGAAGCTTTCTTT. Protein product: CASGQGGSEAFF.